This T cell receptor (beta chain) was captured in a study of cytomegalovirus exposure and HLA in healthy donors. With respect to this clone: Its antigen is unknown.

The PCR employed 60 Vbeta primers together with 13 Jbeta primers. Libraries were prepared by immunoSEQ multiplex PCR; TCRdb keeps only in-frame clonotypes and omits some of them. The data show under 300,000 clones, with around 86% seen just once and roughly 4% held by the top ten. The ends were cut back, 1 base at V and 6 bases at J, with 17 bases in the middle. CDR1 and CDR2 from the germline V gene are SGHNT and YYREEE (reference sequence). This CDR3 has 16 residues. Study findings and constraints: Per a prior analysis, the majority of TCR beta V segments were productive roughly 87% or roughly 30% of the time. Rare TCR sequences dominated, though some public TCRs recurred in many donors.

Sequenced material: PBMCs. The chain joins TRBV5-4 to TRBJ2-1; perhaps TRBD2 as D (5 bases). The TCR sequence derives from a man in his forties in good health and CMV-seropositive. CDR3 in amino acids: CASSLSGDYLSNEQFF. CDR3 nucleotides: TGTGCCAGCAGCTTGTCAGGAGACTACCTCTCCAATGAGCAGTTCTTC.